This is a list of T cell receptor beta chains from one sample in a study of T cells in Graves' hyperthyroidism and ophthalmopathy. MiXCR, run by TCRdb on the multiplex PCR reads, gives a single entry per CDR3 protein. The sample shows about 360,000 distinct CDR3 sequences, 13% of them seen only once. The sequenced sample consisted of blood. All receptors come from a woman aged 18-30 years with Graves' hyperthyroidism. The CDR3 runs from the conserved cysteine through the conserved F or W. The D gene is left open where the match is weak. Size values are once, few and many counts, or a class for expanded clones, and some rows have none.

V gene: TRBV3-1
clone size: many
J gene: TRBJ1-1
D gene: NA
CDR3 DNA: TGTGCCAGCAGCCAAGATCGGGCAGGGTACATGAACACTGAAGCTTTCTTT
CDR3 protein: CASSQDRAGYMNTEAFF

V gene: TRBV7-9
clone size: NA
J gene: TRBJ2-5
D gene: TRBD1
CDR3 DNA: TGTGCCTCAAAAGACAGGGGGCAGGGAGAGACCCAGTACTTC
CDR3 protein: CASKDRGQGETQYF

V gene: TRBV20-1
clone size: many
J gene: TRBJ2-1
D gene: NA
CDR3 DNA: TGCAGTGGACGGACAGTGAGTTATTCCTACAATGAGCAGTTCTTC
CDR3 protein: CSGRTVSYSYNEQFF

V gene: TRBV28
clone size: many
J gene: TRBJ2-1
D gene: TRBD2
CDR3 DNA: TGTGCCAGCAGTTTTCTGATTACGCGGGAGGGTCCTGAGTTAAATGAGCAGTTCTTC
CDR3 protein: CASSFLITREGPELNEQFF

V gene: TRBV2
clone size: many
J gene: TRBJ1-1
D gene: NA
CDR3 DNA: TGTGCCAGCAGTCCGCTGGACACTGAAGCTTTCTTT
CDR3 protein: CASSPLDTEAFF

V gene: TRBV7-2
clone size: many
J gene: TRBJ1-1
D gene: NA
CDR3 DNA: TGTGCCAGCACCCAGTTAAACACTGAAGCTTTCTTT
CDR3 protein: CASTQLNTEAFF

V gene: TRBV18
clone size: many
J gene: TRBJ1-1
D gene: NA
CDR3 DNA: TGTGCCAGCTCACCGGCGGGGAAGGGACAGAACACTGAAGCTTTCTTT
CDR3 protein: CASSPAGKGQNTEAFF

V gene: TRBV28
clone size: many
J gene: TRBJ2-7
D gene: NA
CDR3 DNA: TGTGCCAGCAGCCTCCAGACCCACCGGGACCCAAAGGGGCAGTACTTC
CDR3 protein: CASSLQTHRDPKGQYF

V gene: TRBV2
clone size: many
J gene: TRBJ1-4
D gene: NA
CDR3 DNA: TGTGCCAGCAGTGGGACAGACTCTACGGAAAAACTGTTTTTT
CDR3 protein: CASSGTDSTEKLFF

V gene: TRBV11-2
clone size: many
J gene: TRBJ1-1
D gene: TRBD1
CDR3 DNA: TGTGCCAGCAGCTATAGGCAGGGGGCTACGGTGAACACTGAAGCTTTCTTT
CDR3 protein: CASSYRQGATVNTEAFF

V gene: TRBV6-4
clone size: many
J gene: TRBJ2-2
D gene: NA
CDR3 DNA: TGTGCCAGCAGTGACGGACAGAACACCGGGGAGCTGTTTTTT
CDR3 protein: CASSDGQNTGELFF

V gene: TRBV12-3/TRBV12-4
clone size: many
J gene: TRBJ2-1
D gene: NA
CDR3 DNA: TGTGCCAGCAGTCCGGTAGCCTACAATGAGCAGTTCTTC
CDR3 protein: CASSPVAYNEQFF

V gene: TRBV6-9
clone size: few
J gene: TRBJ2-3
D gene: NA
CDR3 DNA: TGTGCCAGCAGGGGGGAATACACAGATACGCAGTATTTT
CDR3 protein: CASRGEYTDTQYF

V gene: TRBV11-3
clone size: many
J gene: TRBJ2-3
D gene: NA
CDR3 DNA: TGTGCCAGCAGCTTAGATACAGGGACCCCAGATACGCAGTATTTT
CDR3 protein: CASSLDTGTPDTQYF

V gene: TRBV3-1
clone size: NA
J gene: TRBJ2-7
D gene: NA
CDR3 DNA: TGTGCCGGCAGCCTGGGCTACGAGCAGTACTTC
CDR3 protein: CAGSLGYEQYF

V gene: TRBV28
clone size: many
J gene: TRBJ1-4
D gene: NA
CDR3 DNA: TGTGCCAGCACTAGCAGTGAAAAACTGTTTTTT
CDR3 protein: CASTSSEKLFF

V gene: TRBV9
clone size: many
J gene: TRBJ2-3
D gene: NA
CDR3 DNA: TGTGCCAGCAGCGTTGGTCCCGGGAGAACAGATACGCAGTATTTT
CDR3 protein: CASSVGPGRTDTQYF

V gene: TRBV28
clone size: few
J gene: TRBJ2-5
D gene: NA
CDR3 DNA: TGTACCAGCAGTTTTAATTCGCAGATGAAGACCCAGTACTTC
CDR3 protein: CTSSFNSQMKTQYF

V gene: TRBV4-3
clone size: NA
J gene: TRBJ2-7
D gene: TRBD2
CDR3 DNA: TGCGCCAGCAGCCAAGTGGCGGGAGGCCAAGACGAGCAGTACTTC
CDR3 protein: CASSQVAGGQDEQYF

V gene: TRBV5-1
clone size: few
J gene: TRBJ2-1
D gene: TRBD2
CDR3 DNA: TGCGCCAGCAGCCCAAGCGGGGAGAGGCACTACAATGAGCAGTTCTTC
CDR3 protein: CASSPSGERHYNEQFF

V gene: TRBV7-2
clone size: many
J gene: TRBJ1-4
D gene: TRBD1
CDR3 DNA: TGTGCCAGCAGCTTATTGGGGACAGGGGGTGAAAAACTGTTTTTT
CDR3 protein: CASSLLGTGGEKLFF

V gene: TRBV28
clone size: many
J gene: TRBJ2-3
D gene: NA
CDR3 DNA: TGTGCCAGCAGCTCTTCTGCGGGACTCAGCACAGATACGCAGTATTTT
CDR3 protein: CASSSSAGLSTDTQYF

V gene: TRBV7-8
clone size: many
J gene: TRBJ2-1
D gene: TRBD2
CDR3 DNA: TGTGCCAGCAGCTTAGGGGCTAGCGGGGCTAAGAGGGAGCAGTTCTTC
CDR3 protein: CASSLGASGAKREQFF

V gene: TRBV13
clone size: once
J gene: TRBJ2-3
D gene: TRBD2
CDR3 DNA: TGTGCCAGCAGCCTAACTAGCGGGGGGCCAGATACGCAGTATTTT
CDR3 protein: CASSLTSGGPDTQYF

V gene: TRBV28
clone size: many
J gene: TRBJ2-1
D gene: TRBD2
CDR3 DNA: TGTGCCAGCAGTTACCTAGCGGCCCCGGCCAATGAGCAGTTCTTC
CDR3 protein: CASSYLAAPANEQFF

V gene: TRBV29-1
clone size: few
J gene: TRBJ2-7
D gene: NA
CDR3 DNA: TGCAGCGTGGGGATGGAAAGACCCCCCTACGAGCAGTACTTC
CDR3 protein: CSVGMERPPYEQYF

V gene: TRBV12-3/TRBV12-4
clone size: many
J gene: TRBJ2-3
D gene: TRBD1
CDR3 DNA: TGTGCCAGCAGTTTAGGAGGGGGCAACACAGATACGCAGTATTTT
CDR3 protein: CASSLGGGNTDTQYF

V gene: TRBV10-3
clone size: many
J gene: TRBJ2-3
D gene: TRBD1
CDR3 DNA: TGTGCCATCAGACCCGACAGGGGTGGGGATACGCAGTATTTT
CDR3 protein: CAIRPDRGGDTQYF

V gene: TRBV20-1
clone size: few
J gene: TRBJ2-2
D gene: TRBD2
CDR3 DNA: TGCAGTGCCATAAGCGGGGGTAAAAACACCGGGGAGCTGTTTTTT
CDR3 protein: CSAISGGKNTGELFF

V gene: TRBV6-6
clone size: many
J gene: TRBJ1-1
D gene: TRBD1
CDR3 DNA: TGTGCCAGCAGTTACTCTTCGGGTGGGCCAGGGGGCTTGGGGGAGGCTTTCTTT
CDR3 protein: CASSYSSGGPGGLGEAFF

V gene: TRBV6-2/TRBV6-3
clone size: many
J gene: TRBJ1-6
D gene: NA
CDR3 DNA: TGTGCCAGCAGTTCCCGGACCCAGAATTTAGAGAATTCACCCCTCCACTTT
CDR3 protein: CASSSRTQNLENSPLHF

V gene: TRBV20-1
clone size: many
J gene: TRBJ1-3
D gene: TRBD1
CDR3 DNA: TGCAGTGCACTCACCAGGGGGTCGGGAAACACCATATATTTT
CDR3 protein: CSALTRGSGNTIYF

V gene: TRBV14
clone size: many
J gene: TRBJ2-1
D gene: NA
CDR3 DNA: TGTGCCAGCAGCCAGGGCAGGCCGAAGTTTTCGGAGCAGTTCTTC
CDR3 protein: CASSQGRPKFSEQFF

V gene: TRBV20-1
clone size: NA
J gene: TRBJ2-2
D gene: TRBD1
CDR3 DNA: TGCAGTGCTAGACGGACAGGGCGGAAGAACACCGGGGAGCTGTTTTTT
CDR3 protein: CSARRTGRKNTGELFF

V gene: TRBV11-2
clone size: many
J gene: TRBJ2-3
D gene: NA
CDR3 DNA: TGTGCCAGCAGCCCAGGTGTGGTAAACACAGATACGCAGTATTTT
CDR3 protein: CASSPGVVNTDTQYF

V gene: TRBV11-1
clone size: many
J gene: TRBJ2-5
D gene: TRBD2
CDR3 DNA: TGTGCCAGCAGCGGGCGGACTAGCGGGAAAGAGACCCAGTACTTC
CDR3 protein: CASSGRTSGKETQYF

V gene: TRBV24-1
clone size: few
J gene: TRBJ1-1
D gene: TRBD1
CDR3 DNA: TGTGCCACCAGGGGACAGGGTGGGATAAATGAAGCTTTCTTT
CDR3 protein: CATRGQGGINEAFF

V gene: TRBV29-1
clone size: many
J gene: TRBJ2-7
D gene: NA
CDR3 DNA: TGCAGCGTTGAATTCCCGAGGTCGCAGAGCTCCTACGAGCAGTACTTC
CDR3 protein: CSVEFPRSQSSYEQYF

V gene: TRBV3-1
clone size: many
J gene: TRBJ2-7
D gene: NA
CDR3 DNA: TGTGCCAGCAGCCAACAGCGGAGTCTGAGCTCCTACGAGCAGTACTTC
CDR3 protein: CASSQQRSLSSYEQYF

V gene: TRBV20-1
clone size: many
J gene: TRBJ2-7
D gene: TRBD1
CDR3 DNA: TGCAGTGCGGGACAGGCGAGCTCCTACGAGCAGTACTTC
CDR3 protein: CSAGQASSYEQYF

V gene: TRBV5-6
clone size: many
J gene: TRBJ1-5
D gene: TRBD1
CDR3 DNA: TGTGCCAGCAGTCTGACAGGGGCTCAGCCCCAGCATTTT
CDR3 protein: CASSLTGAQPQHF

V gene: TRBV7-6
clone size: many
J gene: TRBJ1-1
D gene: NA
CDR3 DNA: TGTGCCAGCAGCCCGGGGTTACTCGGCACTGAAGCTTTCTTT
CDR3 protein: CASSPGLLGTEAFF

V gene: TRBV7-2
clone size: many
J gene: TRBJ2-2
D gene: NA
CDR3 DNA: TGTGCCAGCAGCTTAATTGGTAGCCTCAACACCGGGGAGCTGTTTTTT
CDR3 protein: CASSLIGSLNTGELFF